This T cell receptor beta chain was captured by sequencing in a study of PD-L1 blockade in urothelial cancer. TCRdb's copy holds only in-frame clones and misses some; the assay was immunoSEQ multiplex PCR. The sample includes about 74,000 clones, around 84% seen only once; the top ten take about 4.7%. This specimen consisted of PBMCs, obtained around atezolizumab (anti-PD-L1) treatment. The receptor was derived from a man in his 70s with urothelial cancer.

The CDR3 nucleotides are TGCGCCAGCAGCTTCAACGAGGGTTCCTTCTCTGGAAACACCATATATTTT. This sequence encodes CASSFNEGSFSGNTIYF. J is TRBJ1-3 and V is TRBV5-1; D remains ambiguous. This CDR3 spans 17 amino acids. CDR1 and CDR2 from the germline V gene are SGHRS and YFSETQ. V lost 2 bases, J lost 0 bases, and 15 bases lay in between. Looking up the rest from reference TRBV5-1 and TRBJ1-3 gives the full variable domain: KAGVTQTPRYLIKTRGQQVTLSCSPISGHRSVSWYQQTPGQGLQFLFEYFSETQRNKGNFPGRFSGRQFSNSRSEMNVSTLELGDSALYLCASSFNEGSFSGNTIYFGEGSWLTVV.